The source of this T cell receptor beta chain is a study of circulating tumor DNA in untreated peripheral T-cell lymphoma. Between the trimmed V and J ends, which lost 1 base and 2 bases, there was a span of 10 bases. CDR1 MGHRA and CDR2 YSYEKL come from the germline V gene. The CDR3 spans 15 residues. Profiled with immunoSEQ multiplex PCR; TCRdb holds only in-frame clones, not every one. The table includes 300 to 350 clones, approximately 81% detected once. V is TRBV4-1 and J is TRBJ2-3, with D hard to call. Sample: cell-free DNA from blood serum. The sequence came from a human donor with peripheral T-cell lymphoma. As DNA, the CDR3 is TGCGCCAGCAGCCAAGGATCCGCGGTCACAGATACGCAGTATTTT. Encoded protein: CASSQGSAVTDTQYF.